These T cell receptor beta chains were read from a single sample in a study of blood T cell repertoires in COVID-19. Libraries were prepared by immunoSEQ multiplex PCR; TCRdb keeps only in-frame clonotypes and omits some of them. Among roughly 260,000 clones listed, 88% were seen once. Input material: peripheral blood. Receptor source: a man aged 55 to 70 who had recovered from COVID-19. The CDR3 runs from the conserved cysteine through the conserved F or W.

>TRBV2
CASRRTGGQGTDTQYF
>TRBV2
CASSVIGGTEAFF
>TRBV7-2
CASSPGLAGGTGELFF
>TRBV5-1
CASTRGAVQETQYF
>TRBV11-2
CASSLFPGTANVLTF
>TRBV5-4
CASSLSLGEAFF
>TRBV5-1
CASSPAGGRNQPQHF
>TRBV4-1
CASSQTGMRDSPLHF
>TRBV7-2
CASSFLSSYEQYF
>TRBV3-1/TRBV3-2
CASSQERGLSTDTQYF
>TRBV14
CASSQDLGQIYNEQFF
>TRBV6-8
CASSYSSKSFF
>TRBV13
CASSLGLGATDTQYF
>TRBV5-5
CASSLVRTGTDTQYF
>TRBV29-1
CSVDLTGNSNTIYF
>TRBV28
CASSSSRLTLHF
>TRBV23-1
CASSQSKFPSYEQYF
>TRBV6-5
CASSYGTGLETQYF
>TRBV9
CASSVGGSTEAFF
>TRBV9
CASSVETGPKPAFF
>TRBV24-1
CATRRGGEQFF
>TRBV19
CASSTGTGGGQPQHF
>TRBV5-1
CASSLVSPGANVLTF
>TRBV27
CASSLSPVRDQPQHF
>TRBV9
CASSSNNYGYTF
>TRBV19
CASSAGQGAGTDTQYF
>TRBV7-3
CASSLTNYPTSYNEQFF
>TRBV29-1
CSASGTANEKLFF
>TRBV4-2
CASSQEHQGLVVTDTQYF
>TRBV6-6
CASSRDSPDTQYF
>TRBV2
CASSARDRDNQPQHF
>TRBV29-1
CSVEGSATVEGDTQYF
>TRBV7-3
CKSVYGYTF
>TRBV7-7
CASSTGVRGRNTGELFF
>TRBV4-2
CASSQHMTGTDTQYF
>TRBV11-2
CASSSKPRLAGSYEQYF
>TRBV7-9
CASSFSGTGVNEQYF
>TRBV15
CATSPTRSYEQYF
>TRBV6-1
CASSEDLYTYEQYF
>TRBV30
CAWRKPGTTYEQYF
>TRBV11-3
CASSLDRGGEAFF
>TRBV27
CASSLQGPGQPQHF
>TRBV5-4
CASSLSGRGTDTQYF
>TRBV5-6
CASSRDRRPGGYTF
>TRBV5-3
CARSHGPAKPGNRGSGMNTEAFF
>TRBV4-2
CASSRASGGADTQYF
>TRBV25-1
CASSAPTGPYTGELFF
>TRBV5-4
CASSSPGVNTEAFF
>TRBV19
CASSNRGTTNEKLFF
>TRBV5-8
CASSLSGRTYNEQFF
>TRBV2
CASSPDRPGNQPQHF
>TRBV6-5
CASTQTGKSYTF
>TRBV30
CAWSATGGTNEKLFF
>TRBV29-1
CSVLVNPNTGELFF